Sequencing of this TCR beta chain was carried out in a study of T cell responses to AZD1222 COVID-19 vaccine. For the study at large: Second doses were pooled across both intervals (about 4 or about 12 weeks).

Study-wide results and limits: Reports say nearly half of spike-specific TCRs go after unmutated variant regions. With two AZD1222 doses given, Spike-specific TCR breadth and depth both rose. The donors showed a predominance of white British ancestry and of females, with possible underestimation of clonal diversity.

A remark on this clone: No antigen is known for it.

Trimming at V came to 0 bases and at J to 9 bases, leaving 8 bases not matched to a gene. CDR1 SGHAT and CDR2 FQNNGV come from the germline V gene. The length of the CDR3 is 14 residues. Sequencing was performed with immunoSEQ multiplex PCR; in TCRdb, only in-frame clones are kept and a portion is missing. The repertoire holds 150,000 or so clones, with more than 85% as singletons. The rearrangement uses TRBV11-2 and TRBJ2-7; 7 bases are a match to TRBD1. The receptor was isolated from an adult in good health. The sample in question was peripheral blood, obtained on day 0 of AZD1222 vaccination. The CDR3 nucleotides read TGTGCCAGCAGCTTAGAGAGACAGGGCCCGTGGCAGTACTTC. This sequence encodes CASSLERQGPWQYF. The variable domain in full, completed from reference TRBV11-2 and TRBJ2-7, reads EAGVAQSPRYKIIEKRQSVAFWCNPISGHATLYWYQQILGQGPKLLIQFQNNGVVDDSQLPKDRFSAERLKGVDSTLKIQPAKLEDSAVYLCASSLERQGPWQYFGPGTRLTVT.